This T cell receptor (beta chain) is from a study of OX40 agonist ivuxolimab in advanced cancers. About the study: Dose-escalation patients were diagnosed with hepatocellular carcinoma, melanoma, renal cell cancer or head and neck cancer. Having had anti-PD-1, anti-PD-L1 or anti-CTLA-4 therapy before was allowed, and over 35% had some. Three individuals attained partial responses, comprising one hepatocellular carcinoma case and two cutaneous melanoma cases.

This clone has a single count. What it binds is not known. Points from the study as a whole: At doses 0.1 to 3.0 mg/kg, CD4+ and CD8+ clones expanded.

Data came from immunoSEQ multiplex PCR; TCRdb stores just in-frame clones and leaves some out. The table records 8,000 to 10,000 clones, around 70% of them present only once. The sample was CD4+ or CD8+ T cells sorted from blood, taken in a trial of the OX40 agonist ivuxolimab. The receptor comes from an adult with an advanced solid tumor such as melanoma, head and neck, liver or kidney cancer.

The CDR3, as DNA: TGTGCCTGGAGCGGGAGACTCTCCTACGAGCAGTACTTC. This translates into CAWSGRLSYEQYF. The genes are TRBV5-4 and TRBJ2-7; 8 positions match TRBD2. This CDR3 has 13 residues. V was pared by 10 bases and J by 0 bases, with 6 bases of the junction left unmatched. CDR1 is SGHNT and CDR2 is YYREEE in the germline V gene (reference sequence).